Below, one T cell receptor (beta chain) is given with its context. Antigen specificity is unknown. This sample is drawn from a study of T cells in tumors after PD-1 blockade. The wider study: Prior checkpoint blockade, systemic immunosuppressant use, or anti-cancer therapy within 4 weeks excluded patients. A subset received ongoing vismodegib 150 mg daily alongside anti-PD-1 therapy.

Study-wide results and limits: Approximately 41% of tumor TCR clonotypes were also found in blood.

Clones were read by immunoSEQ multiplex PCR, and TCRdb kept only the in-frame ones, dropping some. This sample yields about 47,000 clones, of which nearly 80% are seen a single time; roughly a sixth belongs to the top ten. J lost 3 bases, V lost 0 bases, and 1 base had no gene match. Germline V gene data show CDR1 as SGHRS and CDR2 as YFSETQ. CDR3 length: 14 residues. This specimen consisted of PBMCs, obtained before anti-PD-1 treatment. The clonotype was recovered from a human donor with basal cell carcinoma. The V and J genes are TRBV5-1 and TRBJ2-7; 9 bases map to TRBD1. The CDR3, as DNA: TGCGCCAGCAGCTTGGGACAGGGGGGCTACGAGCAGTACTTC. Its translation is CASSLGQGGYEQYF.